Each of the 14 T cell receptor beta chains below was sequenced from the same sample in a study of cytomegalovirus exposure and HLA in healthy donors. The PCR made use of 60 Vbeta and 13 Jbeta primers. Produced via immunoSEQ multiplex PCR; TCRdb's table is partial and in-frame only. The sample holds about 58,000 clones. Sequenced sample: PBMCs. The receptors derive from a woman aged 18-35 years in good health and CMV-seronegative.

The rearrangement links TRBV6-5 to TRBJ1-6, with D possibly matching TRBD1 (5 bases). The germline CDR1 and CDR2 sequences are MNHEY and SVGAGI. Between the trimmed V and J ends, which lost 10 bases and 8 bases, there was a span of 18 bases. CDR3 length: 14 residues. In DNA form, the CDR3 reads TGTGCCACCAATCCCTTCGGGGGAGATTCACCCCTCCACTTT. It codes for CATNPFGGDSPLHF.

The genes are TRBV5-1 and TRBJ2-7; possible D gene TRBD1, 6 bases. Trimming pared 3 bases from V and 2 bases from J, leaving 12 bases between. The CDR3 is 14 residues long. Germline V gives CDR1 SGHRS, CDR2 YFSETQ. Written as DNA, the CDR3 is TGCGCCAGCAGCTCGCAGGGGACCACCTACGAGCAGTACTTC. This gives the protein CASSSQGTTYEQYF.

The chain couples TRBV6-5 to TRBJ2-7; TRBD2 matches 9 bases. CDR3 length: 14 residues. Trimming cost V 0 bases and J 4 bases; bases outside gene matches: 1. The germline V gene has CDR1 MNHEY and CDR2 SVGAGI. CDR3 amino acids: CASSYSREGYEQYF. In DNA, the CDR3 is TGTGCCAGCAGTTACTCGCGGGAGGGGTACGAGCAGTACTTC.

The chain employs TRBV28 and TRBJ2-7, with 7 positions matching TRBD1. CDR3 length: 13 amino acids. The germline gives CDR1 MDHEN, CDR2 SYDVKM. Trimming cost V 3 bases and J 4 bases; bases outside gene matches: 3. The CDR3 DNA reads as TGTGCCAGCAGTTTCACAGGGGAGTACGAGCAGTACTTC. Its protein is CASSFTGEYEQYF.

The chain uses TRBV5-1 and TRBJ2-5; 7 positions agree with TRBD2. This CDR3 has 15 amino acids. J was trimmed by 5 bases and V by 4 bases; bases with no gene match: 11. Germline V CDR1 and CDR2: SGHRS, YFSETQ. The CDR3 DNA sequence: TGCGCCAGCAGCCCCTGGCAAAACGGGGGGGAGACCCAGTACTTC. It is translated as CASSPWQNGGETQYF.

This chain joins TRBV4-1 and TRBJ2-1; a weak D match, TRBD2 (5 bases). CDR1 is MGHRA, CDR2 YSYEKL, per germline. The V end lost 2 bases, the J end lost 5 bases, and 16 bases lay between the germline ends. The CDR3 is 16 residues long. For the CDR3, the DNA is TGCGCCAGCAGCCAATCTCCGGCTAGCCGAGACAATGAGCAGTTCTTC. Translation: CASSQSPASRDNEQFF.

The rearrangement joins TRBV7-2 to TRBJ2-2; the match to TRBD2 covers 7 bases. The CDR3 has 15 residues. After removal of 3 bases from V and 4 bases from J, the junction contained 5 bases not matched to a gene. From germline, CDR1 is SGHTA and CDR2 FQGNSA. In DNA, the CDR3 is TGTGCCAGCAGCTTCGGGGGGTTAGGCACCGGGGAGCTGTTTTTT. Amino acid sequence: CASSFGGLGTGELFF.

This chain uses TRBV4-1 with TRBJ1-2; TRBD1 might be the D (5 bases). There are 16 residues in the CDR3. The V end lost 2 bases, the J end lost 0 bases, and 13 bases lay between the germline ends. Germline V gene sequence: CDR1 MGHRA, CDR2 YSYEKL. The CDR3 spells CASSQYSGTSNYGYTF. Written as DNA, the CDR3 is TGCGCCAGCAGCCAATACTCCGGGACTTCTAACTATGGCTACACCTTC.

The chain employs TRBV19 and TRBJ2-4; the D gene is possibly TRBD2 (7 bases). The CDR3 runs 17 residues. The V and J ends lost 0 bases and 7 bases respectively, with 19 bases between them. Per the germline V gene, CDR1 is LNHDA and CDR2 is SQIVND (reference sequence). The CDR3 spells CASSIDTAGAGGNIQYF. As DNA, the CDR3 is TGTGCCAGTAGTATAGATACGGCGGGGGCCGGGGGGAACATTCAGTACTTC.

The chain combines TRBV5-1 with TRBJ1-2, with 8 bases aligning to TRBD1. Trimming removed 3 bases from V and 3 bases from J; junction bases left unmatched: 4. The CDR3 extends over 14 amino acids. Per germline, CDR1 SGHRS and CDR2 YFSETQ. CDR3 bases: TGCGCCAGCAGCTCGGCGGGACAGGACTATGGCTACACCTTC. Its translation is CASSSAGQDYGYTF. The complete variable domain, with remaining parts taken from reference TRBV5-1 and TRBJ1-2, reads KAGVTQTPRYLIKTRGQQVTLSCSPISGHRSVSWYQQTPGQGLQFLFEYFSETQRNKGNFPGRFSGRQFSNSRSEMNVSTLELGDSALYLCASSSAGQDYGYTFGSGTRLTVV.

This CDR3 reads CASSLLQGNTEAFF. The CDR3 DNA follows: TGTGCCAGCAGCTTACTACAGGGGAACACTGAAGCTTTCTTT. The chain has TRBV11-2 and TRBJ1-1; D may be TRBD1 (6 bases). Germline V CDR1 and CDR2: SGHAT, FQNNGV. V shed 2 bases and J shed 1 base, with 8 bases lying between them. The CDR3 contains 14 residues.

V is TRBV18 and J is TRBJ1-5, with 8 bases fitting TRBD1. CDR1 and CDR2 from the germline V gene are KGHSH and LQKENI. The length of the CDR3 is 13 residues. V dropped 6 bases and J dropped 5; count of bases not matched to a gene: 3. This chain's CDR3 is CASSGTGDQPQHF. The CDR3 DNA is TGTGCCAGCTCTGGGACAGGCGATCAGCCCCAGCATTTT.

The V gene is TRBV5-1, the J gene TRBJ2-1; D is unclear. The germline gives CDR1 SGHRS, CDR2 YFSETQ. The V end was cut by 4 bases, the J end by 5 bases, with 4 bases between. The CDR3 runs to 11 residues. CDR3 bases: TGCGCCAGCAGCACGGACAATGAGCAGTTCTTC. Its translation is CASSTDNEQFF.

The V call is TRBV5-6, the J call TRBJ1-1, with a weak D call TRBD1 (6 bases). CDR1 is SGHDT, CDR2 YYEEEE, per germline. Trimming cost V 7 bases and J 4 bases, with 17 bases left between them. The length of the CDR3 is 14 residues. This CDR3 is CASFYRAGSTEAFF. In DNA, the CDR3 is TGTGCCAGCTTTTACAGGGCAGGAAGCACTGAAGCTTTCTTT.